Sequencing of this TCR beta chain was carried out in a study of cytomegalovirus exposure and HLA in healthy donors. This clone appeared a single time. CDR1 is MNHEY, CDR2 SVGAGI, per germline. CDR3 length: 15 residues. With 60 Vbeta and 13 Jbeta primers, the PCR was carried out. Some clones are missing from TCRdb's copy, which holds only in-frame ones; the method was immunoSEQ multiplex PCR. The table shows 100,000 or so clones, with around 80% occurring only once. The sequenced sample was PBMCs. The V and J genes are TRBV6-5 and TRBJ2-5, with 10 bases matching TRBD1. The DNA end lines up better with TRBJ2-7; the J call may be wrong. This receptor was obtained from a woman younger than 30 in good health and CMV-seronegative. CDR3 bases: TGTGCCAGCAGTTGGACAGGGGGGAATTCCTACGAGCAGTACTTC. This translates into CASSWTGGNSYEQYF.